This entry lists 9 T cell receptor beta chains sequenced from one sample in a study of OX40 agonist ivuxolimab in advanced cancers. Libraries were prepared by immunoSEQ multiplex PCR; TCRdb keeps only in-frame clonotypes and omits some of them. The table records some 97,000 clones, under 95% of them present only once. The source was CD4+ or CD8+ T cells sorted from blood, collected in a trial of the OX40 agonist ivuxolimab. These receptors came from an adult with an advanced solid tumor such as melanoma, head and neck, liver or kidney cancer.

The chain has TRBV14 and TRBJ1-2; 8 bases map to TRBD1. Per germline, CDR1 SGHDN and CDR2 FVKESK. This CDR3 has 17 amino acids. V shed 1 base, J shed 3 bases, and the junction held 10 bases outside the gene matches. In DNA form, the CDR3 reads TGTGCCAGCAGCCAAGTGTGGCAGGGGGCGGGCGACTATGGCTACACCTTC. The encoded protein is CASSQVWQGAGDYGYTF.

The V gene is TRBV7-2, the J gene TRBJ1-5, with no clear D. The CDR3 is 15 residues long. Germline CDR1 is SGHTA and CDR2 is FQGNSA. Trimming cost V 0 bases and J 7 bases, with 13 bases left between them. This CDR3 is CASSLAREGYQPQHF. The CDR3, as DNA: TGTGCCAGCAGCTTAGCGAGGGAAGGGTACCAGCCCCAGCATTTT.

V is TRBV4-3 and J is TRBJ2-1; a weak D match, TRBD2 (6 bases). The length of the CDR3 is 17 residues. Trimming took 0 bases from V and 0 from J, leaving 12 bases between them. CDR1 and CDR2 from the germline V gene are LGHNA and YSLEER. The CDR3 region has the DNA TGCGCCAGCAGCCAAGAGTTCCAGCGGGCCTCCTACAATGAGCAGTTCTTC. Translated: CASSQEFQRASYNEQFF.

The V call is TRBV7-2, the J call TRBJ2-5, with 10 bases lining up with TRBD2. CDR3 length: 13 amino acids. Germline V gene lookup returns CDR1 SGHTA and CDR2 FQGNSA. V shed 9 bases and J 5 bases; nucleotides not matched to a gene: 6. In DNA, the CDR3 is TGTGCCAGTTCTAGCGGGAGACGTGAGACCCAGTACTTC. This gives the protein CASSSGRRETQYF. Using reference TRBV7-2 and TRBJ2-5 for the parts outside the CDR3, the full variable domain is GAGVSQSPSNKVTEKGKDVELRCDPISGHTALYWYRQSLGQGLEFLIYFQGNSAPDKSGLPSDRFSAERTGGSVSTLTIQRTQQEDSAVYLCASSSGRRETQYFGPGTRLLVL.

The V gene is TRBV7-2, the J gene TRBJ2-1; D may be TRBD2 (6 bases). The germline gives CDR1 SGHTA, CDR2 FQGNSA. The CDR3 runs 16 residues. Trimming cost V 6 bases and J 7 bases, with 22 bases left between them. The CDR3 nucleotides read TGTGCCAGCAGTCCGGGGGACCTCACCTGGGGGAATGAGCAGTTCTTC. It yields the protein CASSPGDLTWGNEQFF.

This rearrangement joins TRBV11-1 to TRBJ2-1, with 8 bases fitting TRBD2. CDR3 length: 15 residues. The germline V gene encodes CDR1 SGHAT and CDR2 FQDESV (reference sequence). Trimming cost V 2 bases and J 9 bases; bases outside gene matches: 9. The CDR3 loop is CASSLRSGIDGEQFF. The CDR3 DNA sequence: TGTGCCAGCAGCTTACGTAGCGGGATTGATGGTGAGCAGTTCTTC.

The chain is built from TRBV27 and TRBJ2-3, with D maybe TRBD2 (7 bases). The germline CDR1 and CDR2 sequences are MNHEY and SMNVEV (reference sequence). The CDR3 extends over 18 amino acids. The V and J ends lost 2 bases and 4 bases respectively, with 22 bases between them. CDR3 bases: TGTGCCAGCAGTTTACCCCGGACGGGGGGCTGGGGACCAGATACGCAGTATTTT. It codes for CASSLPRTGGWGPDTQYF.

CDR3 sequence: CASSRTGNEKLFF. For the CDR3, the DNA is TGTGCCAGCAGCCGTACAGGGAATGAAAAACTGTTTTTT. The V call is TRBV9, the J call TRBJ1-4; TRBD1 is a possible D gene (6 bases). The germline V gene encodes CDR1 SGDLS and CDR2 YYNGEE. V lost 4 bases to trimming and J lost 5 bases, with 9 bases between them. The CDR3 has 13 amino acids.

The chain carries TRBV27 and TRBJ2-5; 8 bases map to TRBD1. The V gene end was trimmed by 1 base and the J gene end by 4 bases; junction bases not matched to a gene: 5. The CDR3 consists of 15 residues. From germline, CDR1 is MNHEY and CDR2 SMNVEV (reference sequence). The CDR3 here is CASSLFGTGVETQYF. The CDR3 DNA reads TGTGCCAGCAGTTTATTCGGGACAGGAGTAGAGACCCAGTACTTC.